Reported below is one T cell receptor beta chain. Its target antigen remains unknown. HCMV-specific IgG was detected in serum with a commercial ELISA kit to determine HCMV serostatus. Ficoll density gradient centrifugation was used to isolate peripheral blood mononuclear cells from blood. This entry belongs to a study of T cells expressing NK-cell markers (dated by TCRdb to 2020 to 2022). Describing the broader study: Three sorted T-cell subsets (CD3+CD56+NKG2C+, CD3+CD56+NKG2C- and CD3+CD56-NKG2C+) from 7 to 9 donors had their TCR beta-chain repertoires profiled. Among the eight sequenced donors, only one was HCMV-seronegative, while the other seven were HCMV-seropositive. Randomly selected healthy volunteers, three men and five women, were used as the eight sequenced donors. The libraries were sequenced on Illumina HiSeq 2000/2500, MiSeq or NextSeq, producing 2 x 150 bp reads.

TCRdb shows the sequencer as Illumina HiSeq 2000. The TCR beta cDNA libraries were made using 5'RACE template switching, a step that added both a universal primer site and unique molecular identifiers. Synthesis of cDNA was primed from the TCR beta constant segment and was followed by two consecutive PCR amplification steps. The original methods were these. MIGEC was used to demultiplex reads and group the reads by UMI, and MiTCR was used to assemble and quantify clonotypes. To exclude erroneous sequences, only TCR cDNA sequences supported by at least two reads were retained. Downstream repertoire analysis used the tcR package, and clonotypes were matched across fractions by CDR3 nucleotide sequence plus V segment. VDJmatch was used to annotate antigen specificity against VDJdb, with one amino acid substitution in CDR3 allowed. Following reprocessing of the reads by TCRdb, the data hold one row per CDR3 protein sequence and no DNA is available. In this record, the V and J calls reflect TCRdb's handling and not the investigators' own analysis. The table for this sample records 150,000 or so distinct CDR3 sequences. 37% of the sample belongs to the ten largest clones.

Study-level results and caveats: In over five donors, the dominant CD3+CD56+NKG2C+ clonotypes were found to rank among the top 10 CD8+ clonotypes and to make up 1.0-7.0% of CD8+ T cells. Those dominant clonotypes were again the most abundant among CD3+CD56-NKG2C+ cells in four donors, at about 28.3-65%. It remained unclear whether the expanded NKG2C-expressing T cell clones were specific for HCMV antigens.

The CDR3 runs 13 residues from the cysteine to the phenylalanine. The nucleotide record is missing. The germline V gene supplies CDR1 SQVTM and CDR2 ANQGSEA. This sequence uses TRBV29-1 and TRBJ2-1; TCRdb's assignment of TRBD2 cannot be checked, as there is no DNA. This receptor was taken from a woman aged 50 to 60 in good health. Donor details come from another sample of the same person, matched by shared clones. Sequencing input: blood T cells: a sorted CD56 or NKG2C T cell subset, CD4+ or CD8+ T cells, or bulk PBMC T cells (not recorded which). The CDR3 corresponds to CSVEALVLNEQFF.